The 27 T cell receptor beta chains listed next were all sequenced from one sample in a study of blood T cell repertoires in COVID-19. Clones were read by immunoSEQ multiplex PCR, and TCRdb kept only the in-frame ones, dropping some. The data show about 270,000 clones, just under 90% seen once. Sequences were obtained from PBMCs or T cells enriched from blood (not recorded which). These receptors were taken from a woman aged 55-69 years who had recovered from COVID-19.

The chain recombines TRBV27 with TRBJ2-1; a weak D match, TRBD2 (6 bases). Germline CDR1 MNHEY, CDR2 SMNVEV (reference sequence). V was trimmed by 6 bases and J by 8 bases, leaving 17 bases between them. This CDR3 spans 14 amino acids. In nucleotides, the CDR3 is TGTGCCAGCAGCCCCCTAGCGTTTTGGGATGAGCAGTTCTTC. Its translation: CASSPLAFWDEQFF.

This chain joins TRBV7-9 and TRBJ1-4; 9 positions match TRBD1. The junction had 6 bases not matched to a gene; V was cut back by 5 bases and J by 11 bases. The CDR3 has 13 amino acids. Germline loops: CDR1 SEHNR, CDR2 FQNEAQ (reference sequence). The CDR3 here is CASSPRDREKLFF. The DNA of the CDR3 is TGTGCCAGCAGCCCTAGGGACAGGGAGAAACTGTTTTTT. Drawing the rest from reference TRBV7-9 and TRBJ1-4, the complete variable domain is DTGVSQNPRHKITKRGQNVTFRCDPISEHNRLYWYRQTLGQGPEFLTYFQNEAQLEKSRLLSDRFSAERPKGSFSTLEIQRTEQGDSAMYLCASSPRDREKLFFGSGTQLSVL.

The gene calls are TRBV11-3 and TRBJ2-1; 7 positions agree with TRBD1. With 0 bases clipped from V and 16 bases from J, the junction kept 6 bases outside the gene matches. Germline CDR1 is SGHNT and CDR2 is YENEEA. The CDR3 has 12 amino acids. CDR3 sequence reads: CASSLERTGCFF. The CDR3 DNA sequence: TGTGCCAGCAGCTTAGAACGGACAGGTTGCTTCTTC.

This clone was recorded a few times. The chain uses TRBV5-1 and TRBJ2-7, with unresolved D. Germline V gives CDR1 SGHRS, CDR2 YFSETQ. The CDR3 is 12 amino acids. The V gene lost 1 base and the J gene lost 5 bases, with 7 bases spanning the gap. As DNA, the CDR3 is TGCGCCAGCAGCTTGTCATCTAACGAGCAGTACTTC. It encodes CASSLSSNEQYF.

This clone was seen once. The chain couples TRBV2 to TRBJ2-4; D unclear. Germline V gene sequence: CDR1 SNHLY, CDR2 FYNNEI. The CDR3 length is 10 residues. Trimming pared 4 bases from V and 8 bases from J, leaving 3 bases between. CDR3 nucleotides: TGTGCCAGCAGTGCCGACATTCAGTACTTC. Protein: CASSADIQYF.

This sequence joins TRBV5-4 and TRBJ2-2, with D perhaps TRBD1 (6 bases). Germline loops: CDR1 SGHNT, CDR2 YYREEE (reference sequence). This CDR3 spans 16 amino acids. V dropped 5 bases and J dropped 0 bases, with 14 bases sitting between them. The CDR3 region has the DNA TGTGCCAGCAGTCGTGTAGGGGGATCGAACACCGGGGAGCTGTTTTTT. Protein sequence: CASSRVGGSNTGELFF.

The chain carries TRBV18 and TRBJ2-5, with 7 positions matching TRBD2. Trimming took 4 bases from V and 3 from J; bases not matched to a gene: 8. This CDR3 is 15 amino acids long. The germline CDR1 and CDR2 sequences are KGHSH and LQKENI. The CDR3: CASSRMTSPEETQYF. DNA for the CDR3: TGTGCCAGCTCACGTATGACTAGCCCGGAAGAGACCCAGTACTTC.

This chain connects TRBV5-5 to TRBJ1-1; unclear D gene. Looked up from germline, CDR1 is SGHKS and CDR2 is YYEKEE (reference sequence). V shed 0 bases and J shed 1 base, with 4 bases lying between them. This CDR3 contains 13 residues. The CDR3 coding sequence is TGTGCCAGCAGCTTGGCGAGGAACACTGAAGCTTTCTTT. This translates into CASSLARNTEAFF.

The chain employs TRBV15 and TRBJ2-6; D is uncertain. CDR1 is LNHNV and CDR2 is YYDKDF in the germline V gene (reference sequence). This CDR3 region has 16 residues. V gave up 1 base and J gave up 0 bases, with 7 bases separating them. CDR3 in amino acids: CATSRVTSSGANVLTF. The CDR3 DNA reads as TGTGCCACCAGCAGAGTTACGAGCTCTGGGGCCAACGTCCTGACTTTC.

The chain is built from TRBV6-5 and TRBJ2-7; D is possibly TRBD2 (7 bases). Germline CDR1 MNHEY, CDR2 SVGAGI. Trimming left V 8 bases short and J 4 bases short, with 18 bases between. This CDR3 region has 14 residues. The CDR3 region is CASWRGGAAYEQYF. In DNA form, the CDR3 reads TGTGCCAGCTGGAGGGGGGGCGCAGCGTACGAGCAGTACTTC.

This clone was counted once. This chain links TRBV19 with TRBJ1-1, with TRBD1 matching 10 bases. J was trimmed by 4 bases and V by 3 bases; bases with no gene match: 5. Germline V gene data show CDR1 as LNHDA and CDR2 as SQIVND (reference sequence). The CDR3 is 15 amino acids. CDR3 sequence reads: CASSIPGTGVTEAFF. The CDR3 DNA sequence: TGTGCCAGTAGTATCCCCGGGACAGGGGTCACTGAAGCTTTCTTT.

V usage is TRBV18 and J usage is TRBJ2-7; the match to TRBD1 covers 9 bases. Trimming at V came to 5 bases and at J to 6 bases, leaving 11 bases not matched to a gene. From germline, CDR1 is KGHSH and CDR2 LQKENI. This CDR3 has 15 residues. In DNA form, the CDR3 reads TGTGCCAGCTCATATACAGGGGGCTCGTTTCGCGAGCAGTACTTC. Translation gives CASSYTGGSFREQYF.

The V gene is TRBV5-1, the J gene TRBJ1-4; D ambiguous. The CDR3 is made up of 15 amino acids. Germline V CDR1 and CDR2: SGHRS, YFSETQ. Trimming removed 2 bases at V and 8 bases at J, with 16 bases between. CDR3 sequence reads: CASSFESRGGEKLFF. CDR3 DNA: TGCGCCAGCAGCTTTGAGTCCCGAGGCGGCGAAAAACTGTTTTTT.

The chain carries TRBV7-9 and TRBJ2-5; 10 bases are a match to TRBD1. V was pared by 3 bases and J by 5 bases, with 3 bases of the junction left unmatched. The CDR3 is 14 amino acids. The V gene's germline CDR1 is SEHNR and CDR2 FQNEAQ (reference sequence). This CDR3 reads CASSLTGGAETQYF. The CDR3 DNA is TGTGCCAGCAGCTTGACAGGGGGCGCGGAGACCCAGTACTTC.

CDR3 in DNA: TGTGCCAGTAGGTCCGGGACAGGGGAAAGCAATCAGCCCCAGCATTTT. It yields the protein CASRSGTGESNQPQHF. The genes are TRBV19 and TRBJ1-5, with 10 positions matching TRBD1. Germline V gives CDR1 LNHDA, CDR2 SQIVND (reference sequence). V gave up 6 bases and J gave up 1 base; unmatched junction bases: 6. The CDR3 runs to 16 residues.

V is TRBV27 and J is TRBJ2-1; 8 positions match TRBD2. The V gene's germline CDR1 is MNHEY and CDR2 SMNVEV (reference sequence). Losses at the gene ends were 6 bases for V and 3 bases for J; bases not matched to a gene: 10. The length of the CDR3 is 16 residues. CDR3 sequence reads: CASSHILAGIYNEQFF. The CDR3 DNA reads TGTGCCAGCAGCCATATCCTAGCGGGTATCTACAATGAGCAGTTCTTC.

J is TRBJ2-5 and V is TRBV11-3; no clear D gene. V lost 7 bases, J lost 1 base, and 13 bases lay in between. CDR3 length equals 14 residues. Per the germline V gene, CDR1 is SGHNT and CDR2 is YENEEA. The CDR3 loop reads CASTNMGFQETQYF. As DNA, the CDR3 is TGTGCCAGCACCAATATGGGCTTCCAAGAGACCCAGTACTTC.

The V call is TRBV6-1, the J call TRBJ2-3; 8 bases are a match to TRBD1. CDR3 length: 18 amino acids. V dropped 4 bases and J dropped 3; count of bases not matched to a gene: 15. Germline CDR1 and CDR2: MNHNS and SASEGT. The CDR3 sequence is CASSAPWDRSKETDTQYF. DNA of the CDR3: TGTGCCAGCAGTGCCCCCTGGGACAGGTCCAAGGAGACAGATACGCAGTATTTT.

The chain uses TRBV4-1 and TRBJ2-7; D perhaps matches TRBD2 (6 bases). This CDR3 comprises 15 residues. The V gene's germline CDR1 is MGHRA and CDR2 YSYEKL. Trimming cost V 3 bases and J 2 bases, with 14 bases left between them. The CDR3 nucleotides are TGCGCCAGCAGCCAGGAACCGGGACTCACCTACGAGCAGTACTTC. It codes for CASSQEPGLTYEQYF.

This chain links TRBV7-2 with TRBJ2-1; weak D call: TRBD2 (6 bases). CDR3 length equals 13 residues. Deletions cut 6 bases from V and 8 bases from J, with 14 bases between. Germline V lookup: CDR1 SGHTA, CDR2 FQGNSA. The CDR3 nucleotides are TGTGCCAGCAGTCCTTTCGGGGGTCATGAGCAGTTCTTC. Residues: CASSPFGGHEQFF.

V gene TRBV19 combines with J gene TRBJ1-5, with D possibly TRBD1 on 5 matching bases. The germline gives CDR1 LNHDA, CDR2 SQIVND (reference sequence). The CDR3 runs 15 residues. Trimming took off 7 bases at V and 0 bases at J, with 13 bases between the two ends. The CDR3: CASTMGLNSNQPQHF. The CDR3 DNA is TGTGCCAGTACCATGGGGCTAAATAGCAATCAGCCCCAGCATTTT.

In regard to this clone: The sample holds other DNA sequences that translate to the same CDR3. V gene TRBV5-4 combines with J gene TRBJ2-7; TRBD2 aligns across 13 bases. The CDR3 spans 15 residues. The V and J ends lost 2 bases and 3 bases, in that order; junction bases with no gene match: 2. Looked up from germline, CDR1 is SGHNT and CDR2 is YYREEE (reference sequence). The DNA of the CDR3 is TGTGCCAGCAGCTTAGGACTAGCGGGGGTCTACGAGCAGTACTTC. Translated, it gives CASSLGLAGVYEQYF.

The V gene is TRBV11-3, the J gene TRBJ2-5, with TRBD1 matching 9 bases. V gave up 5 bases and J gave up 5 bases; unmatched junction bases: 12. Germline loops: CDR1 SGHNT, CDR2 YENEEA. The CDR3 runs 16 residues. CDR3 residues: CASSQGTGQPGETQYF. The CDR3 coding sequence is TGTGCCAGCAGCCAAGGGACAGGGCAACCGGGGGAGACCCAGTACTTC.

The chain joins TRBV29-1 to TRBJ2-7; D is perhaps TRBD2 (6 bases). V was trimmed by 4 bases and J by 3 bases, leaving 10 bases between them. CDR1 is SQVTM, CDR2 ANQGSEA, per germline. The CDR3 contains 12 residues. The CDR3 nucleotides read TGCAGCGTTGTGAGGACTAACTACGAGCAGTACTTC. Its protein is CSVVRTNYEQYF.

There are a few counts of this clone. The rearrangement joins TRBV2 to TRBJ1-5; D gene uncertain. This CDR3 region has 14 residues. Germline-derived CDR1 and CDR2 are SNHLY and FYNNEI. Trimming removed 6 bases at V and 0 bases at J, with 9 bases between. Here the CDR3 DNA reads TGTGCCAGCAGCCAGGCCCCTAGCAATCAGCCCCAGCATTTT. This gives the protein CASSQAPSNQPQHF.

As DNA, the CDR3 is TGCAGCGTTGACTCCAGTGGCTCTGGAAACACCATATATTTT. Translated: CSVDSSGSGNTIYF. This rearrangement joins TRBV29-1 to TRBJ1-3; D remains unclear. Germline loops: CDR1 SQVTM, CDR2 ANQGSEA. This CDR3 region has 14 residues. The V gene lost 3 bases and the J gene lost 0 bases, with 9 bases spanning the gap.

The V gene is TRBV5-1, the J gene TRBJ2-5; D not certain. V was pared by 0 bases and J by 5 bases, with 14 bases between. This CDR3 comprises 15 residues. The germline gives CDR1 SGHRS, CDR2 YFSETQ. The DNA of the CDR3 is TGCGCCAGCAGCTTGGCCGATACGCAGGCGGAGACCCAGTACTTC. Its translation: CASSLADTQAETQYF.